This T cell receptor beta chain was sequenced for a study of vaccination and CD4 T cells after COVID-19. A remark on this clonotype: Antigen unknown.

Regarding time point: late sampling 161 to 241 days after vaccination in a few convalescent patients. Treatment noted: approximately nine-day PBMC culture with coronavirus spike peptide pools or control peptides (ViraFEST assay). From germline, CDR1 is DFQATT and CDR2 SNEGSKA (reference sequence). Trimming pared 6 bases from V and 4 bases from J, leaving 19 bases between. The CDR3 runs 14 residues. The Oncomine TCR Beta short-read assay sequenced DNA from cultured CD4+ T cells. Each CDR3 protein is one row after TCRdb ran MiXCR on the PCR reads. Here the sample spans 15,000 or so distinct CDR3 sequences, around 48% being singletons.

The rearrangement links TRBV20-1 to TRBJ2-7; no clear D gene. This TCR was sampled from a human donor who had recovered from COVID-19. The sequencing here drew on CD4+ T cells from blood, cultured in vitro, taken about 7 months after SARS-CoV-2 vaccination. The CDR3 sequence: CSAPSGRRGYEQYF. The CDR3 nucleotides are TGCAGTGCACCCAGTGGCAGGCGAGGATACGAGCAGTACTTC.